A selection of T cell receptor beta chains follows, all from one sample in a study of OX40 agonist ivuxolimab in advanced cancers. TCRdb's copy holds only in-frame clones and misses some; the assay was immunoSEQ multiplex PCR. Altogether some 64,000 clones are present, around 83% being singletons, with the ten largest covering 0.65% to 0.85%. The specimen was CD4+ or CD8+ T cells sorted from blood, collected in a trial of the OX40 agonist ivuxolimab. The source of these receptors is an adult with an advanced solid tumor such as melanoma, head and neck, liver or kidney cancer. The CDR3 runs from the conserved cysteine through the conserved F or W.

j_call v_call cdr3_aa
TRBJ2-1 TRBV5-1 CASSLVGDSLSYNEQFF
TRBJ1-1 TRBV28 CASSVNTEAFF
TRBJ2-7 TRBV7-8 CASRGWRAYEQYF
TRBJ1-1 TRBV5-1 CASSRSRLEGLEAFF
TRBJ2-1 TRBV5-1 CASSRTQPLINEQFF
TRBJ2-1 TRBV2 CASLVYNEQFF
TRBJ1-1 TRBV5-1 CASSYSIGVGETEAFF
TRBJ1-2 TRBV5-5 CASSLAGRGYGYTF
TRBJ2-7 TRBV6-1 CASSEAPQADSYEQYF
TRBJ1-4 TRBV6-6 CASSPPGGANEKLFF
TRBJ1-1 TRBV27 CASTKGTGRPNTEAFF
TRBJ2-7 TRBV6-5 CASSRTVSSYEQYF
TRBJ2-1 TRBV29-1 CSGETTEQFF
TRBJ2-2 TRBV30 CAWTLTGGLFF
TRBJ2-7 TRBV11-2 CASSLVPPTSGATYEQYF
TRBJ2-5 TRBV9 CASSVLQGSWETQYF
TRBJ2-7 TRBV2 CASSPRYEQYF
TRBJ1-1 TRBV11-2 CASSLGSGPTEAFF
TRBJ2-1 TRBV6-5 CASSYSLAGVDEQFF
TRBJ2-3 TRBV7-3 CASSLFGGGNTDTQYF
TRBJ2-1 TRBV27 CASKLAGGPLLSYNEQFF
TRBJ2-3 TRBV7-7 CASSKGITSTDTQYF
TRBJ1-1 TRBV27 CASSLRWQMNTEAFF
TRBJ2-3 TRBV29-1 CSTRDNPDTQYF
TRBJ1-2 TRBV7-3 CASSLTDRGYGYTF
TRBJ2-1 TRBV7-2 CASTSRAGNEQFF
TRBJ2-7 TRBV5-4 CASSLAGGGLLREQYF
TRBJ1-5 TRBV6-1 CASKGGSSDQPQHF
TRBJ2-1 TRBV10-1 CASSPSGGNEQFF
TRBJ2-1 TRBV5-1 CASSLGTGGNEQFF
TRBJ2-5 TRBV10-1 CASSDGGLAETQYF
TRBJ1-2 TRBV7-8 CASSFDRGIGYTF
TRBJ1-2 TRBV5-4 CASSSDRGYYGYTF
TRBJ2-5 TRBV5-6 CASSLRGWMTETQYF
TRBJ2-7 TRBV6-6 CASRPDGGIYEQYF
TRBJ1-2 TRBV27 CATGEGGSPWWKGYTF
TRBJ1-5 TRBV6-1 CASSEAGYDGQPQHF
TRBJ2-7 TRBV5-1 CASSLTATYEQYF
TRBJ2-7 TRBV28 CASSLSPGTGVSYEQYF
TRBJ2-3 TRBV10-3 CATGGTGVVDTQYF
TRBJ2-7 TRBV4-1 CASSQALNRGQTYEQYF
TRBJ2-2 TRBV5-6 CASNQGEGELFF
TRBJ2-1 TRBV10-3 CAISGSGSYNEQFF
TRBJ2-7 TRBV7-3 CASSLKAAYEQYF
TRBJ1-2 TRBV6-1 CASSEGATGLYGYTF
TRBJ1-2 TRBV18 CASSLDRDNYGYTF
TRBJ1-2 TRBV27 CASSSGTGSEGYTF
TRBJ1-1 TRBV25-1 CASSESLRSFF
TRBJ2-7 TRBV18 CASSHTGTGGYEQYF
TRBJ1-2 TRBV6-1 CASSRDPEGGYTF
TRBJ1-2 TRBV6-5 CASSYGGRGYGYTF
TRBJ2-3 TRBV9 CASSVAASGGAADTQYF
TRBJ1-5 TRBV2 CASSEARQISNQPQHF
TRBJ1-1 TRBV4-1 CASSQDRRGRNTEAFF